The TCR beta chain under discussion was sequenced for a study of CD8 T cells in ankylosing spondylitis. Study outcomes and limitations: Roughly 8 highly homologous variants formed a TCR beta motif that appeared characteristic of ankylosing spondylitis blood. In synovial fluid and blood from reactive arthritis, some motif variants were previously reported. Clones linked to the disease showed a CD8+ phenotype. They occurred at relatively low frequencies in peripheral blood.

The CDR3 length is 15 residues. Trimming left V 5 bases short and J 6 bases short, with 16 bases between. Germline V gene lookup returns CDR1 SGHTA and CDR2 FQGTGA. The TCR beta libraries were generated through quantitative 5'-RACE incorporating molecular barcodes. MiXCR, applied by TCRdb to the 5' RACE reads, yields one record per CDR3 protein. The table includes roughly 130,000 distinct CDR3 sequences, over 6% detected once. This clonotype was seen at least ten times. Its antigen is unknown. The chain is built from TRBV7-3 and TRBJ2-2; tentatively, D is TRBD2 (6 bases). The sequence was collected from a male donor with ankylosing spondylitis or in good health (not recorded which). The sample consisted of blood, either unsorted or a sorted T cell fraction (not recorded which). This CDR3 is CASSPYRESPGELFF. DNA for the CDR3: TGTGCCAGCAGCCCCTACCGGGAGTCACCCGGGGAGCTGTTTTTT.